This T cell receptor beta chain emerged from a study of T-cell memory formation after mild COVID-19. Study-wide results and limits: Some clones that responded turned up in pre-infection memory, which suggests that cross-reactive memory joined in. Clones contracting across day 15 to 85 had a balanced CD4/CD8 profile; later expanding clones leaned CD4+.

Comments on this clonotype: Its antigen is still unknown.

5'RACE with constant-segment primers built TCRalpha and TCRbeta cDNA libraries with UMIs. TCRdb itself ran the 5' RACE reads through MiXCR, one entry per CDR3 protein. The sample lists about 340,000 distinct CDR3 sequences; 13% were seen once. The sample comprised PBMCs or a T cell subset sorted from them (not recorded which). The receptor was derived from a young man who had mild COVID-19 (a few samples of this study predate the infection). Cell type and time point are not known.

CDR3: CASSELGRTSGNTIYF. CDR3 coding DNA: TGTGCCAGCAGTGAACTAGGCAGAACTTCTGGAAACACCATATATTTT. The rearrangement joins TRBV2 to TRBJ1-3; D is uncertain. The V gene lost 2 bases and the J gene lost 1 base, with 12 bases spanning the gap. The CDR3 extends over 16 amino acids. CDR1 SNHLY and CDR2 FYNNEI come from the germline V gene. Using reference TRBV2 and TRBJ1-3 for the parts outside the CDR3, the full variable domain is EPEVTQTPSHQVTQMGQEVILRCVPISNHLYFYWYRQILGQKVEFLVSFYNNEISEKSEIFDDQFSVERPDGSNFTLKIRSTKLEDSAMYFCASSELGRTSGNTIYFGEGSWLTVV.